The entry below gives a single T cell receptor (beta chain) sequence along with its context. What this receptor recognizes is not known. No much larger clone exists at a distance of one base, and base qualities are not known. CD8 naive samples were obtained by positive selection for CCR7 among CD45RO-negative cells, yielding a CD45RA+CCR7+ population from which TemRA cells were excluded. The donors were healthy, HIV-negative adults with no recently reported acute infections or vaccinations. Only Caucasian adults living in Nashville, Tennessee, USA were represented among the donors. After blood collection by leukapheresis, PBMCs were isolated using Ficoll-Histopaque density gradient centrifugation and then cryopreserved in the vapor phase of liquid nitrogen. Analytical flow cytometry was used to check the purity and quantity of every magnetically sorted T cell population. Genomic DNA was isolated from each sorted fraction and quantified by UV absorbance on a Nanodrop 2000c.

These data are taken from a study of shared clonotypes between healthy human individuals (dated by TCRdb to the early 2020s). With regard to the full study: The cohort included a few men and a couple of women between 18 and 49 years of age. Libraries were prepared and TCR repertoires were sequenced by different laboratories using diverse techniques, in order to increase sequencing depth and limit assay-specific biases. Each donor's leukapheresis produced roughly between roughly 0.94 and 9.5 billion PBMCs. For each donor, CD4 naive and CD4 memory were each run on three plates, CD8 naive on two plates, and CD8 memory on one plate. To estimate repertoire size and how much clonotypes are shared between individuals, the study performed deep sequencing of blood TCR repertoires from roughly five healthy adults.

TCR CDR3 regions were amplified from genomic DNA by multiplex PCR using the deep immunoSEQ assay. For each cell subset, the extracted genomic DNA was distributed evenly across all wells of several immunoSEQ 96-well plates, and each plate served as one replicate. For sorted subsets, 150 to 250 ng of genomic DNA, equivalent to some 33,000 T cell genomes, went into each replicate PCR. Purified libraries were quantified with a Qubit 3.0 fluorometer, sized on a Bioanalyzer 2100, and re-quantified with the KAPA Library Quantification kit. Each immunoSEQ 96-well plate was sequenced on its own single-read 150-cycle Illumina NextSeq 550 flow cell. The original methods were these. Because only junctional sequences without quality scores were contained in the immunoSEQ output, filtering matching that applied to full-length reads could not be performed. To assign V/J genes and CDR3, sequences were annotated against IMGT germline references using PyIR, a Python wrapper for IgBLAST v1.9. Any read was removed if the V/J assignment was weak (E-value above 1e-6), the CDR3 was missing, or the read contained stop codons, out-of-frame junctions, or ambiguous translated residues. V3J clonotypes were defined by identical inferred V gene, J gene, and CDR3 amino acid sequence. To compute the percentage overlap between repertoires, the number of shared unique clonotypes was divided by the size of the smaller repertoire. RTK rarefaction, the Chao1 estimator, and Recon v2.1 estimates of unobserved clonotypes were used to assess repertoire richness. OLGA was used to compute generation probabilities for all TCRbeta clonotypes that the gDNA method yielded from a few donors. TCRdb holds this immuneACCESS table with in-frame rearrangements only. Some clones are missing; in checked studies, unresolved V genes explain under half, and the rest has no known cause. The DNA gave D and trimming, while V, J and clone size come from that table. The sample data list about 2.2 million clones, and approximately 92% of these were observed just once. The ten biggest clones cover more than 1.5% of the sample.

Summary of the overall study and its limitations: Only blood was sampled, and tissue TCR repertoires likely differ from those in blood. Across a handful of donors, 4.5% to 6.5% of naive CD4, roughly 3.8% of naive CD8, 2.3% of memory CD4, and approximately 0.4% of memory CD8 clonotypes were shared. Higher generation probabilities were observed for clonotypes shared by all four sorted-subset donors than for non-shared clonotypes. Because the study included a small number of donors, the genetic and exposure-history diversity represented was limited. Naive subsets generally had larger estimated clonotype richness than memory subsets. Pairwise subsampling indicated that sequencing depth was expected to affect the degree of clonotype sharing among donors. Even with the large sequencing depth, rarefaction of the sorted-subset datasets indicated that sequencing was incomplete.

The sample taken for sequencing was naive CD8+ T cells from PBMCs. The cell subset or site label for this specimen denotes: CD45RA+CCR7+. The sequence derives from a man younger than 30 in good health. Some clones in this sample may be carry-over from other donors' samples.

The DNA sequence is TGTGCCAGCAGCCTCGGATGGGGAGGGAGCACAGATACGCAGTATTTT. This translates into CASSLGWGGSTDTQYF. The chain was built from TRBV9 and TRBJ2-3; 7 central bases correspond to TRBD2. V is trimmed back by 4 bases and J by 0 bases, and the junction contains 8 bases that no gene match accounts for. Reading from cysteine to phenylalanine, the CDR3 counts 16 amino acids. Of the read, only the CDR3 DNA is kept; its 48 bases are in frame from base 1. CDR1 and CDR2 were assigned from the germline V gene as SGDLS and YYNGEE. The full variable domain, completed from the reference TRBV9 and TRBJ2-3 proteins outside the CDR3, reads DSGVTQTPKHLITATGQRVTLRCSPRSGDLSVYWYQQSLDQGLQFLIQYYNGEERAKGNILERFSAQQFPDLHSELNLSSLELGDSALYFCASSLGWGGSTDTQYFGPGTRLTVL.